The 14 T cell receptor beta chains in this list originate from one sample, sequenced in a study of tumor-infiltrating lymphocytes in primary liver carcinoma. A constant-region primer served to make TCR beta cDNA from about 0.5 ug total RNA. Library construction for TCR beta comprised three nested multiplex PCR rounds performed with slightly modified ARM-PCR. For around 10 cycles apiece, the opening two PCR rounds ran with TRBV1-TRBV30 forward primers and a C-beta reverse primer. From the multiplex PCR reads, TCRdb called clonotypes with MiXCR, one entry per CDR3 protein. The sample lists approximately 330,000 distinct CDR3 sequences, roughly two thirds seen once, with 5% to 6.5% in the top ten. The source of the blood RNA was unsorted whole blood, and germline DNA was extracted as well. Sequencing input: peripheral blood. The receptors derive from a man between 35 and 55 years old with primary liver carcinoma and hepatitis B virus infection.

The genes are TRBV6-5 and TRBJ2-2; D possibly corresponds to TRBD1 (6 bases). CDR1 is MNHEY and CDR2 is SVGAGI in the germline V gene. This CDR3 spans 15 amino acids. The V and J ends lost 5 bases and 2 bases respectively, with 12 bases between them. CDR3 region: CASSVTGTNTGELFF. In DNA form, the CDR3 reads TGTGCCAGCAGTGTGACCGGGACAAACACCGGGGAGCTGTTTTTT.

This rearrangement joins TRBV6-4 to TRBJ2-3, with TRBD2 identical over 9 bases. V lost 6 bases, J lost 2 bases, and 6 bases stayed unmatched. The CDR3 length is 15 residues. CDR1 is MRHNA, CDR2 SNTAGT, per germline. This CDR3 reads CASSATSGFTDTQYF. DNA for the CDR3: TGTGCCAGCAGCGCTACTAGCGGGTTCACAGATACGCAGTATTTT.

About this clonotype itself: The CDR3 ends on some other residue instead of the conserved phenylalanine or tryptophan, so this is likely a read error. The J gene is TRBJ2-6, the V gene TRBV11-2; 10 nucleotides match TRBD1. Per germline, CDR1 SGHAT and CDR2 FQNNGV. After removal of 1 base from V and 3 bases from J, the junction contained 3 bases not matched to a gene. The CDR3 length is 17 residues. CDR3 coding DNA: TGTGCCAGCAGCTTAGGGGACAGGGGATTTGGGGCCAACGTCCTGACTTCC. It encodes CASSLGDRGFGANVLTS.

This clonotype showed up just a few times. The gene calls are TRBV14 and TRBJ2-7, with 12 bases matching TRBD2. This CDR3 is built from 19 residues. Germline CDR1 is SGHDN and CDR2 is FVKESK. V was clipped by 4 bases and J by 2 bases; unmatched bases: 15. The chain's CDR3 is CASSPRLAGAPLVTYEQYF. CDR3 coding DNA: TGTGCCAGCAGCCCCCGACTAGCGGGAGCCCCTCTGGTCACCTACGAGCAGTACTTC. Using reference TRBV14 and TRBJ2-7 for the parts outside the CDR3, the full variable domain is EAGVTQFPSHSVIEKGQTVTLRCDPISGHDNLYWYRRVMGKEIKFLLHFVKESKQDESGMPNNRFLAERTGGTYSTLKVQPAELEDSGVYFCASSPRLAGAPLVTYEQYFGPGTRLTVT.

J is TRBJ2-1 and V is TRBV28, with D perhaps TRBD1 (6 bases). There are 16 residues in the CDR3. Germline V gene lookup returns CDR1 MDHEN and CDR2 SYDVKM. Trimming cost V 1 base and J 1 base, with 11 bases left between them. As DNA, the CDR3 is TGTGCCAGCAGTTTATCAGGGGTTCGGTCCTACAATGAGCAGTTCTTC. This translates into CASSLSGVRSYNEQFF.

This chain connects TRBV5-4 to TRBJ1-4; no definite D call. V lost 4 bases and J 0 bases, leaving 16 bases between the germline ends. Germline V gene data show CDR1 as SGHNT and CDR2 as YYREEE (reference sequence). The CDR3 is 17 residues long. CDR3 in amino acids: CASSPSPSLSTNEKLFF. The CDR3 region has the DNA TGTGCCAGCAGCCCCTCGCCGTCCCTTTCAACTAATGAAAAACTGTTTTTT. The full variable domain, completed using reference TRBV5-4 and TRBJ1-4, is ETGVTQSPTHLIKTRGQQVTLRCSSQSGHNTVSWYQQALGQGPQFIFQYYREEENGRGNFPPRFSGLQFPNYSSELNVNALELDDSALYLCASSPSPSLSTNEKLFFGSGTQLSVL.

As regards this clonotype: With a much larger clone just one base away, this may be a read error. CDR3 residues: CASSQGPGSGRRKNIQYF. CDR3 nucleotide sequence: TGTGCCAGCAGCCAAGGTCCGGGTAGCGGGAGACGGAAAAACATTCAGTACTTC. The chain carries TRBV4-2 and TRBJ2-4; 9 nucleotides agree with TRBD2. V gave up 1 base and J gave up 4 bases; unmatched junction bases: 11. This CDR3 region has 18 residues. Germline loops: CDR1 LGHNA, CDR2 YNFKEQ.

The CDR3 region is CASIPGLTSDTQYF. The DNA of the CDR3 is TGTGCCAGCATTCCGGGACTAACTTCAGATACGCAGTATTTT. The rearrangement joins TRBV12-3 or TRBV12-4 to TRBJ2-3, with 7 bases fitting TRBD2. V was pared by 7 bases and J by 4 bases, with 8 bases of the junction left unmatched. The CDR3 length is 14 residues.

Comments on this clonotype: A much larger clone differs from this one at a single base, so this may be a read error. This rearrangement joins TRBV6-5 to TRBJ2-7; no clear D. The length of the CDR3 is 13 residues. Per the germline V gene, CDR1 is MNHEY and CDR2 is SVGAGI. V shed 5 bases and J shed 2 bases, with 10 bases lying between them. CDR3 in amino acids: CASSGYETYEQYF. CDR3 DNA: TGTGCCAGCAGTGGATACGAGACCTACGAGCAGTACTTC.

Remarks on this clonotype: A much larger clone lies a single base off, so this may be a read error. The J gene is TRBJ1-2, the V gene TRBV6-2 or TRBV6-3, with 8 bases lining up with TRBD1. Per the germline V gene, CDR1 is MNHEY and CDR2 is SVGEGT. There are 13 residues in the CDR3. Unmatched junction bases numbered 5, after V lost 10 bases and J lost 1 base. CDR3 amino acids: CAMADRDNYGYTF. The CDR3 region has the DNA TGTGCCATGGCGGACAGGGATAACTATGGCTACACCTTC.

About this clonotype: The junction departs from the called germline gene at one end, perhaps through a read error. V is TRBV11-2 and J is TRBJ2-1, with D perhaps TRBD2 (6 bases). CDR1 and CDR2 from the germline V gene are SGHAT and FQNNGV. CDR3 size: 14 residues. CDR3 loop: CASSLGTGYSEQFF. CDR3 nucleotides: TGTGCAAGCAGCTTAGGGACTGGTTACAGTGAGCAGTTCTTC.

Regarding this clonotype: At one boundary the junction diverges from the germline segment, which might be a read error. V gene TRBV11-3 combines with J gene TRBJ2-7; 9 bases match TRBD2. Per the germline V gene, CDR1 is SGHNT and CDR2 is YENEEA. The CDR3 runs to 13 residues. CDR3 in DNA: TGTGTCAGCAGTAGTGGGACTAGCTCCGAGCAGTACTTC. Translating gives CVSSSGTSSEQYF.

A remark on this clonotype: Being one base from a much bigger clone, this may be a read error. The CDR3 is CASSIGGNQPQHF. The CDR3 coding sequence is TGTGCCAGCAGCATCGGGGGCAATCAGCCCCAGCATTTT. The chain combines TRBV12-3 or TRBV12-4 with TRBJ1-5; D remains ambiguous. The CDR3 length is 13 residues. V lost 6 bases and J 2 bases, leaving 8 bases between the germline ends.

With respect to this clonotype: One junction end does not reproduce the germline sequence, and a read error may be involved. J is TRBJ2-3 and V is TRBV11-1; 10 bases fit TRBD2. Per germline, CDR1 SGHAT and CDR2 FQDESV (reference sequence). CDR3 length: 15 amino acids. The DNA of the CDR3 is TGTTCCAGCAGCCTAAAGCGGGAGGGCTTAAATACGCAGTATTTT. Translating it yields CSSSLKREGLNTQYF.